The sequence of this TCR beta chain was determined in a study of shared clonotypes between healthy human individuals. Study-wide findings and caveats: Among the subsets, naive ones generally showed larger estimated richness than memory ones.

Measured with immunoSEQ multiplex PCR; TCRdb has only the in-frame clones, and not every one. The data contain about 1 million clones, about 70% of them singletons. Remarks on this clone: The antigen is unknown.

Trimming took 0 bases from V and 2 from J, leaving 16 bases between them. CDR3 length: 17 amino acids. CDR1 SGHAT and CDR2 FQNNGV come from the germline V gene. Sequencing was done on a sample of memory CD4+ T cells sorted from blood. Subset meaning: CD45RA-negative fraction. This sequence originates from a man between 18 and 29 years old in good health. The rearrangement joins TRBV11-2 to TRBJ2-5, with unresolved D. The CDR3 DNA reads TGTGCCAGCAGCTTAGAGCCAACCGCCTTATTTCAAGAGACCCAGTACTTC. Translating gives CASSLEPTALFQETQYF.